Below are 26 T cell receptor beta chains sequenced from a single sample in a study of cytomegalovirus exposure and HLA in healthy donors (dated by TCRdb to about 2017). Libraries were built with the immunoSEQ multiplex PCR assay. A mixture of 60 forward primers for TCR Vbeta segments and 13 reverse primers for TCR Jbeta segments was used in the multiplex PCR. This is the immuneACCESS table as TCRdb keeps it, with only in-frame sequences that have V and J called. A part of the clones is gone; compared with another copy, unresolved V genes explain less than half, and the rest is unexplained. In all, the sample holds around 150,000 clones, and about 80% of those were seen once. The top ten hold about 6.5% of the sample. The sample comprised PBMCs. These receptors were taken from a man aged 40-49 years in good health and CMV-seropositive.

The chain is built from TRBV7-6 and TRBJ1-1, with D possibly matching TRBD1 (5 bases). The germline V gene has CDR1 SGHVS and CDR2 FNYEAQ. The CDR3 extends over 15 amino acids. Trimming took off 5 bases at V and 8 bases at J, with 21 bases between the two ends. Here the CDR3 DNA reads TGTGCCAGCAGCAGGAATTGGGGGGACCATGGGGAAGCTTTCTTT. This codes for CASSRNWGDHGEAFF.

The chain employs TRBV7-9 and TRBJ1-6, with TRBD1 matching over 10 bases. V lost 5 bases to trimming and J lost 9 bases; unmatched junction nucleotides: 4. The germline V gene encodes CDR1 SEHNR and CDR2 FQNEAQ (reference sequence). CDR3 length: 14 amino acids. The CDR3 reads CASSLDRGGSPLHF. Here the CDR3 DNA reads TGTGCCAGCAGCCTGGACAGGGGGGGTTCACCCCTCCACTTT.

The chain joins TRBV27 to TRBJ2-3; the match to TRBD2 covers 7 bases. Per the germline V gene, CDR1 is MNHEY and CDR2 is SMNVEV (reference sequence). The length of the CDR3 is 13 residues. J lost 2 bases, V lost 6 bases, and 2 bases had no gene match. The CDR3 DNA reads as TGTGCCAGCAGGACTAGCCACACAGATACGCAGTATTTT. It codes for CASRTSHTDTQYF.

This clone was counted once. V is TRBV5-1 and J is TRBJ1-4; D is unclear. Germline V gives CDR1 SGHRS, CDR2 YFSETQ. V lost 5 bases, J lost 0 bases, and 17 bases lay in between. This CDR3 contains 17 residues. This chain's CDR3 is CASRVWGGPATNEKLFF. The CDR3 DNA follows: TGCGCCAGCAGGGTGTGGGGAGGACCTGCAACTAATGAAAAACTGTTTTTT. The entire variable domain, with the rest obtained from reference TRBV5-1 and TRBJ1-4, is as follows: KAGVTQTPRYLIKTRGQQVTLSCSPISGHRSVSWYQQTPGQGLQFLFEYFSETQRNKGNFPGRFSGRQFSNSRSEMNVSTLELGDSALYLCASRVWGGPATNEKLFFGSGTQLSVL.

This chain connects TRBV2 to TRBJ1-5; the D is unclear. Trimming took off 0 bases at V and 0 bases at J, with 12 bases between the two ends. This CDR3 has 17 residues. Germline values: CDR1 SNHLY, CDR2 FYNNEI. This CDR3 reads CASSEAFGQSSNQPQHF. The DNA for the CDR3 is TGTGCCAGCAGTGAAGCTTTTGGGCAGTCTAGCAATCAGCCCCAGCATTTT.

This chain links TRBV9 with TRBJ2-7; possible D gene TRBD1, 5 bases. V lost 4 bases to trimming and J lost 3 bases, with 17 bases between them. Germline-derived CDR1 and CDR2 are SGDLS and YYNGEE. This CDR3 has 15 residues. CDR3 region: CASSFGSARVYEQYF. DNA of the CDR3: TGTGCCAGCAGCTTTGGTAGTGCCAGGGTCTACGAGCAGTACTTC.

V gene TRBV6-5 combines with J gene TRBJ2-3; a possible D gene is TRBD2 (6 bases). Trimming pared 7 bases from V and 0 bases from J, leaving 14 bases between. The CDR3 is 15 residues long. The germline gives CDR1 MNHEY, CDR2 SVGAGI. In nucleotides, the CDR3 is TGTGCCAGCATCGGGTTGGGAGGCAGCACAGATACGCAGTATTTT. Translating gives CASIGLGGSTDTQYF.

The CDR3 coding sequence is TGTGCCAGTAGTATGGGACTAGCGGGAGGTACGCAGTATTTT. It encodes CASSMGLAGGTQYF. The chain links TRBV19 to TRBJ2-3, with 15 nucleotides matching TRBD2. The CDR3 contains 14 residues. CDR1 is LNHDA and CDR2 is SQIVND in the germline V gene (reference sequence). V lost 3 bases to trimming and J lost 8 bases; unmatched junction nucleotides: 0. The full variable domain, completed using reference TRBV19 and TRBJ2-3, is DGGITQSPKYLFRKEGQNVTLSCEQNLNHDAMYWYRQDPGQGLRLIYYSQIVNDFQKGDIAEGYSVSREKKESFPLTVTSAQKNPTAFYLCASSMGLAGGTQYFGPGTRLTVL.

This clone was seen only once. The germline gene is not matched at one end of the junction; a read error may be the cause. The chain recombines TRBV7-9 with TRBJ1-5; no reliable D call. Per the germline V gene, CDR1 is SEHNR and CDR2 is FQNEAQ (reference sequence). This CDR3 comprises 14 residues. The CDR3 DNA is TGTTCCAGCAGCTCGGACTTGGGCAATCAGCCCCAGCATTTT. Translation gives CSSSSDLGNQPQHF.

The rearrangement uses TRBV7-7 and TRBJ2-5; 7 bases are shared with TRBD2. V gave up 5 bases and J gave up 2 bases; unmatched junction bases: 2. This CDR3 spans 13 amino acids. Germline-derived CDR1 and CDR2 are SSHAT and FNYEAQ (reference sequence). The CDR3 is CASSRGRQETQYF. CDR3 bases: TGTGCCAGCAGCCGCGGGAGACAAGAGACCCAGTACTTC.

The chain has TRBV9 and TRBJ2-7; TRBD2 matches at 9 bases. Germline-derived CDR1 and CDR2 are SGDLS and YYNGEE. The V and J ends lost 0 bases and 5 bases, in that order; junction bases with no gene match: 12. The CDR3 covers 17 residues. The CDR3 here is CASSVEVDSGSIHEQYF. DNA for the CDR3: TGTGCCAGCAGCGTAGAAGTAGATAGCGGGAGTATCCACGAGCAGTACTTC.

V usage is TRBV18 and J usage is TRBJ2-1; TRBD2 might be the D (6 bases). CDR1 is KGHSH, CDR2 LQKENI, per germline. This CDR3 contains 15 residues. Trimming took off 4 bases at V and 7 bases at J, with 17 bases between the two ends. The CDR3: CASSLTPGTGNEQFF. CDR3 nucleotide sequence: TGTGCCAGCTCACTCACCCCCGGGACTGGTAATGAGCAGTTCTTC. The full variable domain, rest sourced from reference TRBV18 and TRBJ2-1, is NAGVMQNPRHLVRRRGQEARLRCSPMKGHSHVYWYRQLPEEGLKFMVYLQKENIIDESGMPKERFSAEFPKEGPSILRIQQVVRGDSAAYFCASSLTPGTGNEQFFGPGTRLTVL.

The chain carries TRBV6-6 and TRBJ2-1, with D perhaps matching TRBD2 (5 bases). CDR1 and CDR2 from the germline V gene are MNHNY and SVGAGI (reference sequence). The CDR3 has 15 amino acids. Trimming removed 0 bases at V and 1 base at J, with 7 bases between. CDR3 DNA sequence: TGTGCCAGCAGTTACTCGAGGGATTCCTACAATGAGCAGTTCTTC. Translating it yields CASSYSRDSYNEQFF.

The genes are TRBV7-9 and TRBJ2-5; 12 positions agree with TRBD1. Per the germline V gene, CDR1 is SEHNR and CDR2 is FQNEAQ (reference sequence). The CDR3 spans 16 residues. V dropped 5 bases and J dropped 1; count of bases not matched to a gene: 5. The CDR3 coding sequence is TGTGCCAGCAGCCGGGGGGACAGGGGGCTCCAAGAGACCCAGTACTTC. Translation: CASSRGDRGLQETQYF.

V and J are TRBV7-8 and TRBJ2-1; possible D gene TRBD2, 6 bases. The CDR3 runs to 13 residues. The germline V gene has CDR1 SGHVS and CDR2 FQNEAQ. V dropped 5 bases and J dropped 10 bases, with 15 bases sitting between them. The CDR3 loop reads CASSPEGGAEQFF. The DNA for the CDR3 is TGTGCCAGCAGCCCCGAGGGAGGAGCGGAGCAGTTCTTC.

The chain links TRBV5-4 to TRBJ2-7; TRBD2 aligns across 7 bases. Germline lookup yields CDR1 SGHNT and CDR2 YYREEE (reference sequence). The CDR3 is made up of 15 amino acids. The V and J ends lost 4 bases and 2 bases, in that order; junction bases with no gene match: 9. The CDR3 region has the DNA TGTGCCAGCAGCACCGATAGCGGGTCGCCCTACGAGCAGTACTTC. As protein: CASSTDSGSPYEQYF.

The rearrangement joins TRBV19 to TRBJ1-6; a weak D match, TRBD1 (6 bases). V lost 5 bases, J lost 6 bases, and 14 bases lay in between. Germline V gene lookup returns CDR1 LNHDA and CDR2 SQIVND (reference sequence). The CDR3 covers 15 residues. CDR3 protein: CASSVQGRINSPLHF. Written as DNA, the CDR3 is TGTGCCAGTAGTGTACAGGGACGGATTAATTCACCCCTCCACTTT.

The chain uses TRBV20-1 and TRBJ1-1; no clear D. Between the trimmed V and J ends, which lost 6 bases and 4 bases, there was a span of 9 bases. This CDR3 has 11 residues. Per the germline V gene, CDR1 is DFQATT and CDR2 is SNEGSKA (reference sequence). The CDR3 reads CSAEESTEAFF. In nucleotides, the CDR3 is TGCAGTGCGGAGGAGTCCACTGAAGCTTTCTTT.

The rearrangement links TRBV5-1 to TRBJ2-5; 8 bases fit TRBD1. The CDR3 covers 15 residues. J lost 3 bases, V lost 1 base, and 5 bases had no gene match. The germline gives CDR1 SGHRS, CDR2 YFSETQ. For the CDR3, the DNA is TGCGCCAGCAGCTTGCAGGGGGCGATGGAAGAGACCCAGTACTTC. It translates to CASSLQGAMEETQYF. The variable domain in full, with the rest retrieved from reference TRBV5-1 and TRBJ2-5, is KAGVTQTPRYLIKTRGQQVTLSCSPISGHRSVSWYQQTPGQGLQFLFEYFSETQRNKGNFPGRFSGRQFSNSRSEMNVSTLELGDSALYLCASSLQGAMEETQYFGPGTRLLVL.

V and J are TRBV5-4 and TRBJ1-3; D may be TRBD1 (5 bases). The V end lost 0 bases, the J end lost 2 bases, and 15 bases lay between the germline ends. The CDR3 runs 17 residues. Germline loops: CDR1 SGHNT, CDR2 YYREEE (reference sequence). This chain's CDR3 is CASSLGPVETAGNTIYF. The DNA for the CDR3 is TGTGCCAGCAGCTTGGGCCCCGTAGAGACAGCTGGAAACACCATATATTTT. Looking up the rest from reference TRBV5-4 and TRBJ1-3 gives the full variable domain: ETGVTQSPTHLIKTRGQQVTLRCSSQSGHNTVSWYQQALGQGPQFIFQYYREEENGRGNFPPRFSGLQFPNYSSELNVNALELDDSALYLCASSLGPVETAGNTIYFGEGSWLTVV.

The CDR3 coding sequence is TGTGCCAGCAGAGAAAACGGGGGACCCCAAGAGACCCAGTACTTC. It translates to CASRENGGPQETQYF. The V and J genes are TRBV6-5 and TRBJ2-5; D is perhaps TRBD2 (6 bases). This CDR3 has 15 residues. CDR1 is MNHEY and CDR2 is SVGAGI in the germline V gene. V shed 6 bases and J shed 1 base, with 15 bases lying between them.

CDR3 DNA: TGTGCCAGCTCACCACCTAGCGGGAGGACAGATACGCAGTATTTT. Its protein product is CASSPPSGRTDTQYF. The chain links TRBV18 to TRBJ2-3; 10 positions agree with TRBD2. The V segment lost 0 bases and the J segment 3 bases; nucleotides outside the gene matches: 0. This CDR3 region has 15 residues. Germline V CDR1 and CDR2: KGHSH, LQKENI. Supplemented by reference TRBV18 and TRBJ2-3, the full variable domain reads NAGVMQNPRHLVRRRGQEARLRCSPMKGHSHVYWYRQLPEEGLKFMVYLQKENIIDESGMPKERFSAEFPKEGPSILRIQQVVRGDSAAYFCASSPPSGRTDTQYFGPGTRLTVL.

The chain links TRBV29-1 to TRBJ2-7; 12 nucleotides agree with TRBD2. Per the germline V gene, CDR1 is SQVTM and CDR2 is ANQGSEA. The CDR3 spans 14 residues. Trimming at V came to 3 bases and at J to 5 bases, leaving 5 bases not matched to a gene. The CDR3 spells CSVDLAGGPDEQYF. CDR3 sequence (DNA): TGCAGCGTTGATCTAGCGGGAGGGCCTGACGAGCAGTACTTC.

The V call is TRBV5-1, the J call TRBJ1-1; D is perhaps TRBD1 (5 bases). Germline V gene data show CDR1 as SGHRS and CDR2 as YFSETQ. The CDR3 is 15 residues long. V was shortened by 5 bases and J by 5 bases, with 19 bases between the two germline ends. Written as DNA, the CDR3 is TGCGCCAGCAGTCAACAGGACCCAGGTGGGACTGAAGCTTTCTTT. This gives the protein CASSQQDPGGTEAFF.

For this clone: Sequence at one end of the junction differs from germline and may be a read error. The chain combines TRBV7-8 with TRBJ2-7; TRBD1 agrees at 8 bases. CDR1 and CDR2 (germline): SGHVS, FQNEAQ. The length of the CDR3 is 14 residues. CDR3 sequence: CASSLEGQAVPTNF. CDR3 DNA sequence: TGTGCCAGCAGCTTAGAGGGACAGGCCGTGCCGACGAACTTC.

J is TRBJ2-3 and V is TRBV25-1, with D possibly being TRBD2 (6 bases). The CDR3 length is 14 residues. V was cut by 3 bases and J by 3 bases, with 10 bases left in between. CDR1 is MGHDK, CDR2 SYGVNS, per germline. CDR3 protein: CASSEREATDTQYF. DNA for the CDR3: TGTGCCAGCAGTGAGAGGGAGGCAACAGATACGCAGTATTTT.